Below are 30 T cell receptor beta chains sequenced from a single sample in a study of T cell responses to AZD1222 COVID-19 vaccine (dated by TCRdb to the early 2020s). Library construction relied on the immunoSEQ multiplex PCR assay. TCRdb provides this immuneACCESS table in a form limited to in-frame rearrangements. Some clones are lacking; in checked studies, under half of them reflect an unresolved V gene, and why the rest are absent is not known. The sample table holds around 100,000 clones, of which 80% to 95% were seen once. The ten largest clones add up to about 1.2% of the sample. What this sample's time point label stands for: baseline before first vaccination. The material sequenced was peripheral blood, taken on day 0 of AZD1222 vaccination. These receptors all come from an adult in good health.

As concerns this clone: The sample holds other DNA sequences that translate to the same CDR3. The gene calls are TRBV4-2 and TRBJ1-6; D remains ambiguous. The CDR3 is 12 amino acids. V lost 0 bases, J lost 7 bases, and 1 base lay in between. Looked up from germline, CDR1 is LGHNA and CDR2 is YNFKEQ. Written as DNA, the CDR3 is TGTGCCAGCAGCCAAGACAATTCACCCCTCCACTTT. It yields the protein CASSQDNSPLHF.

The chain uses TRBV9 and TRBJ2-2; no definite D call. The germline gives CDR1 SGDLS, CDR2 YYNGEE. There are 11 residues in the CDR3. Deletions cut 3 bases from V and 9 bases from J, with 6 bases between. DNA of the CDR3: TGTGCCAGCAGCGCAAGTAGGGAGCTGTTTTTT. It is translated as CASSASRELFF.

The V gene is TRBV3-1 (or the pseudogene TRBV3-2), the J gene TRBJ1-5; D possibly corresponds to TRBD1 (5 bases). The CDR3 runs to 17 residues. The V and J ends lost 3 bases and 3 bases respectively, with 18 bases between them. Germline CDR1 LGHDT, CDR2 YNNKEL (reference sequence). CDR3 DNA sequence: TGTGCCAGCAGCCACAAAGGGGCCCAGGGCCTCAATCAGCCCCAGCATTTT. Amino acid sequence: CASSHKGAQGLNQPQHF.

This clone was picked up one time. The rearrangement uses TRBV29-1 and TRBJ2-5; TRBD2 is a possible D gene (6 bases). The CDR3 length is 11 residues. V was trimmed by 6 bases and J by 5 bases, leaving 10 bases between them. The germline CDR1 and CDR2 sequences are SQVTM and ANQGSEA. The CDR3 sequence: CSVRGGETQYF. Here the CDR3 DNA reads TGCAGCGTACGCGGAGGGGAGACCCAGTACTTC.

The chain combines TRBV4-2 with TRBJ1-4; 11 bases line up with TRBD1. Germline V gene lookup returns CDR1 LGHNA and CDR2 YNFKEQ. The CDR3 runs 16 residues. Unmatched junction bases numbered 4, after V lost 0 bases and J lost 7 bases. CDR3 region: CASSQDTGTGGEKLFF. The CDR3 coding sequence is TGTGCCAGCAGCCAAGATACCGGGACAGGGGGTGAAAAACTGTTTTTT.

CDR3 sequence: CATKSRYEQYF. The CDR3 region has the DNA TGTGCCACTAAATCCCGCTACGAGCAGTACTTC. V usage is TRBV24-1 and J usage is TRBJ2-7; D ambiguous. CDR1 and CDR2 (germline): KGHDR, SFDVKD. With 10 bases removed from V and 3 bases from J, the gap between germline ends came to 9 bases. The CDR3 runs to 11 residues.

CDR3 nucleotides: TGTGCCAGCAGTGTGGACGGAACGAACACCGGGGAGCTGTTTTTT. This codes for CASSVDGTNTGELFF. The chain joins TRBV2 to TRBJ2-2; D ambiguous. Germline CDR1 SNHLY, CDR2 FYNNEI. The CDR3 runs 15 residues. V lost 4 bases and J 0 bases, leaving 9 bases between the germline ends.

The V and J genes are TRBV18 and TRBJ2-7; 7 nucleotides match TRBD1. The CDR3 is 15 amino acids. CDR1 is KGHSH and CDR2 is LQKENI in the germline V gene. V lost 2 bases to trimming and J lost 3 bases; unmatched junction nucleotides: 7. For the CDR3, the DNA is TGTGCCAGCTCACCAGTGGCGACAGGGAGCTACGAGCAGTACTTC. Its protein is CASSPVATGSYEQYF.

The chain combines TRBV7-3 with TRBJ2-3; D is undetermined. This CDR3 is 14 amino acids long. V shed 5 bases and J shed 0 bases, with 9 bases lying between them. Germline CDR1 is SGHTA and CDR2 is FQGTGA. CDR3 in amino acids: CASSPDGSTDTQYF. As DNA, the CDR3 is TGTGCCAGCAGCCCGGACGGTAGCACAGATACGCAGTATTTT.

V and J are TRBV20-1 and TRBJ1-5, with D unclear. The CDR3 is 13 residues long. Deletions cut 3 bases from V and 3 bases from J, with 9 bases between. The germline V gene has CDR1 DFQATT and CDR2 SNEGSKA (reference sequence). The DNA for the CDR3 is TGCAGTGCTAGTCGGCAGAACAATCAGCCCCAGCATTTT. Protein sequence: CSASRQNNQPQHF.

The rearrangement uses TRBV30 and TRBJ1-5, with D uncertain. Germline lookup yields CDR1 GTSNPN and CDR2 SVGIG (reference sequence). Deletions cut 0 bases from V and 7 bases from J, with 10 bases between. The CDR3 is made up of 13 amino acids. The CDR3 here is CAWSVTGMQPQHF. In nucleotides, the CDR3 is TGTGCCTGGAGTGTAACGGGCATGCAGCCCCAGCATTTT.

V and J are TRBV7-2 and TRBJ2-1; D not certain. Deletions cut 3 bases from V and 9 bases from J, with 6 bases between. Germline V gene sequence: CDR1 SGHTA, CDR2 FQGNSA. This CDR3 has 11 amino acids. CDR3 in amino acids: CASSLESEQFF. The DNA of the CDR3 is TGTGCCAGCAGCTTGGAAAGTGAGCAGTTCTTC.

The rearrangement uses TRBV28 and TRBJ1-6; D ambiguous. This CDR3 has 14 residues. V lost 6 bases to trimming and J lost 7 bases, with 13 bases between them. In germline, CDR1 is MDHEN, CDR2 SYDVKM. The CDR3 nucleotides read TGTGCCAGCAGCACCCCGGCCCTGAATTCACCCCTCCACTTT. This gives the protein CASSTPALNSPLHF.

The chain joins TRBV19 to TRBJ2-7; D is unclear. V was clipped by 0 bases and J by 6 bases, with 3 bases between them. The CDR3 length is 11 residues. Looked up from germline, CDR1 is LNHDA and CDR2 is SQIVND (reference sequence). The chain's CDR3 is CASSIEAEQYF. The CDR3 DNA reads as TGTGCCAGTAGTATAGAGGCCGAGCAGTACTTC.

The chain couples TRBV11-1 to TRBJ2-1; 9 nucleotides match TRBD1. This CDR3 is 15 amino acids long. The V and J ends lost 0 bases and 7 bases, in that order; junction bases with no gene match: 4. CDR1 SGHAT and CDR2 FQDESV come from the germline V gene (reference sequence). The CDR3 nucleotides read TGTGCCAGCAGCTTAGCCTCGGGACAGGGAAATGAGCAGTTCTTC. It codes for CASSLASGQGNEQFF. Full variable domain (remainder filled in from reference TRBV11-1 and TRBJ2-1): EAEVAQSPRYKITEKSQAVAFWCDPISGHATLYWYRQILGQGPELLVQFQDESVVDDSQLPKDRFSAERLKGVDSTLKIQPAELGDSAMYLCASSLASGQGNEQFFGPGTRLTVL.

In this sample, this clone turned up once. The J gene is TRBJ1-6, the V gene TRBV5-1; D uncertain. This CDR3 is 15 amino acids long. Germline CDR1 and CDR2: SGHRS and YFSETQ. Trimming pared 0 bases from V and 3 bases from J, leaving 7 bases between. CDR3 nucleotides: TGCGCCAGCAGCTTGGGAGCAGACTATAATTCACCCCTCCACTTT. This translates into CASSLGADYNSPLHF.

CDR3 sequence reads: CASSDLRGDLFNEQFF. CDR3 sequence (DNA): TGTGCCAGCAGTGACCTCAGGGGAGACCTTTTCAATGAGCAGTTCTTC. The chain combines TRBV6-4 with TRBJ2-1; D perhaps matches TRBD1 (6 bases). The germline CDR1 and CDR2 sequences are MRHNA and SNTAGT. This CDR3 region has 16 residues. V dropped 2 bases and J dropped 6 bases, with 17 bases sitting between them.

The chain couples TRBV7-2 to TRBJ1-4; D remains unclear. The CDR3 is 13 residues long. Trimming stripped 5 bases from V and 3 bases from J, with 7 bases between. Germline V gives CDR1 SGHTA, CDR2 FQGNSA. CDR3: CASSLEPNEKLFF. CDR3 coding DNA: TGTGCCAGCAGCCTGGAACCTAATGAAAAACTGTTTTTT.

The chain links TRBV19 to TRBJ1-6, with 9 bases that match TRBD1. This CDR3 is 14 amino acids long. The J segment lost 7 bases and the V segment lost 10 bases, leaving 8 bases of the junction unmatched. CDR1 and CDR2 (germline): LNHDA, SQIVND (reference sequence). The CDR3 sequence is CAKTGTGPNSPLHF. The DNA of the CDR3 is TGTGCCAAGACCGGGACAGGGCCAAATTCACCCCTCCACTTT. The full variable domain, in which reference TRBV19 and TRBJ1-6 provide the parts outside the CDR3, is DGGITQSPKYLFRKEGQNVTLSCEQNLNHDAMYWYRQDPGQGLRLIYYSQIVNDFQKGDIAEGYSVSREKKESFPLTVTSAQKNPTAFYLCAKTGTGPNSPLHFGNGTRLTVT.

This clone occurred once. V is TRBV4-3 and J is TRBJ2-1, with no clear D. The CDR3 loop spans 15 amino acids. With 1 base removed from V and 3 bases from J, the gap between germline ends came to 10 bases. Germline CDR1 LGHNA, CDR2 YSLEER. CDR3 amino acids: CASSQVASSYNEQFF. The CDR3 DNA sequence: TGCGCCAGCAGCCAAGTGGCCAGCAGCTACAATGAGCAGTTCTTC.

The J gene is TRBJ2-1, the V gene TRBV10-1, with D tentatively TRBD1 (6 bases). The CDR3 extends over 16 amino acids. The V gene lost 6 bases and the J gene lost 1 base, with 16 bases spanning the gap. Germline CDR1 reads WNHNN; CDR2 reads SYGVQD (reference sequence). CDR3: CASSRNRVRSYNEQFF. The CDR3 region has the DNA TGCGCCAGCAGCAGAAACAGGGTCAGGTCCTACAATGAGCAGTTCTTC.

The chain joins TRBV6-2 or TRBV6-3 to TRBJ2-3; possible D gene TRBD2, 5 bases. CDR1 and CDR2 from the germline V gene are MNHEY and SVGEGT. CDR3 size: 17 residues. The germline V and J ends were trimmed by 2 bases and 0 bases, with 15 bases remaining between them. CDR3 coding DNA: TGTGCCAGCAGTTACGGTCCGGGAAGTCCGAGCACAGATACGCAGTATTTT. Translation gives CASSYGPGSPSTDTQYF.

J is TRBJ1-4 and V is TRBV7-2; possible D gene TRBD1, 6 bases. The V and J ends lost 5 bases and 7 bases respectively, with 20 bases between them. Germline V lookup: CDR1 SGHTA, CDR2 FQGNSA. CDR3 length equals 16 residues. The CDR3 reads CASSPREGGGREKLFF. The CDR3, as DNA: TGTGCCAGCAGCCCCAGGGAGGGGGGCGGGCGTGAAAAACTGTTTTTT.

The chain employs TRBV24-1 and TRBJ2-1; TRBD1 might be the D (6 bases). The CDR3 covers 12 residues. Trimming left V 12 bases short and J 4 bases short, with 12 bases between. The germline CDR1 and CDR2 sequences are KGHDR and SFDVKD. CDR3 sequence (DNA): TGTGCCTCCGGGACACTATACAATGAGCAGTTCTTC. Translation gives CASGTLYNEQFF.

This rearrangement joins TRBV27 to TRBJ2-2; maybe TRBD2 (5 bases). V was shortened by 5 bases and J by 0 bases, with 13 bases between the two germline ends. The CDR3 extends over 16 amino acids. CDR1 and CDR2 from the germline V gene are MNHEY and SMNVEV (reference sequence). This CDR3 is CASSPRAGANTGELFF. CDR3 coding DNA: TGTGCCAGCAGTCCCCGGGCGGGTGCGAACACCGGGGAGCTGTTTTTT.

The chain is built from TRBV7-2 and TRBJ1-5; D is undetermined. V lost 1 base and J 6 bases, leaving 10 bases between the germline ends. Germline assignment: CDR1 SGHTA and CDR2 FQGNSA. The CDR3 is made up of 14 amino acids. DNA for the CDR3: TGTGCCAGCAGCTTAGAAGGAGGGTTTCAGCCCCAGCATTTT. Amino acid sequence: CASSLEGGFQPQHF.

The chain uses TRBV5-1 and TRBJ2-1, with 14 nucleotides matching TRBD2. The CDR3 has 15 amino acids. From germline, CDR1 is SGHRS and CDR2 YFSETQ. The ends lost 3 bases at V and 8 bases at J; junction bases unmatched: 4. The CDR3 here is CASSSRLAGGYEQFF. The CDR3 coding sequence is TGCGCCAGCAGCTCCCGACTAGCGGGAGGGTATGAGCAGTTCTTC.

The chain links TRBV11-3 to TRBJ2-3; possibly TRBD2 for D (6 bases). Germline V gives CDR1 SGHNT, CDR2 YENEEA. The CDR3 totals 13 residues. The V end lost 6 bases, the J end lost 4 bases, and 11 bases lay between the germline ends. The CDR3 coding sequence is TGTGCCAGCAGTGCGGGAAGCCCAGATACGCAGTATTTT. This gives the protein CASSAGSPDTQYF. The full variable domain, its missing parts supplied by reference TRBV11-3 and TRBJ2-3, is EAGVVQSPRYKIIEKKQPVAFWCNPISGHNTLYWYLQNLGQGPELLIRYENEEAVDDSQLPKDRFSAERLKGVDSTLKIQPAELGDSAVYLCASSAGSPDTQYFGPGTRLTVL.

The chain joins TRBV2 to TRBJ2-5; 8 nucleotides line up with TRBD1. V gave up 2 bases and J gave up 5 bases; unmatched junction bases: 7. This CDR3 has 15 amino acids. Germline CDR1 SNHLY, CDR2 FYNNEI. CDR3 bases: TGTGCCAGCAGTGAACCAGGGGGCGAATCGGAGACCCAGTACTTC. It encodes CASSEPGGESETQYF.

This clone was observed a single time. The chain has TRBV10-3 and TRBJ1-5; no firm D call. The germline V and J ends were trimmed by 10 bases and 4 bases, with 14 bases remaining between them. CDR1 is ENHRY, CDR2 SYGVKD, per germline. The CDR3 sequence is 13 residues long. This chain's CDR3 is CATMNSQNQPQHF. CDR3 nucleotides: TGTGCCACCATGAACAGCCAGAATCAGCCCCAGCATTTT.